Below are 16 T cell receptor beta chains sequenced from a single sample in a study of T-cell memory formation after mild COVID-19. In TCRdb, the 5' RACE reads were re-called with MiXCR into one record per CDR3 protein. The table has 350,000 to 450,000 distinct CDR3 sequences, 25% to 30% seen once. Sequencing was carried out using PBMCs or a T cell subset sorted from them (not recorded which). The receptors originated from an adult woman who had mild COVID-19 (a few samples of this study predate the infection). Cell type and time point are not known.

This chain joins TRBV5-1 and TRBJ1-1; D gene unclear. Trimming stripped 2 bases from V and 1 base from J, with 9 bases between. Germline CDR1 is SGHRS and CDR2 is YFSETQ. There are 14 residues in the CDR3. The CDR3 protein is CASSFLGKNTEAFF. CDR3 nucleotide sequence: TGCGCCAGCAGCTTTCTGGGAAAGAACACTGAAGCTTTCTTT.

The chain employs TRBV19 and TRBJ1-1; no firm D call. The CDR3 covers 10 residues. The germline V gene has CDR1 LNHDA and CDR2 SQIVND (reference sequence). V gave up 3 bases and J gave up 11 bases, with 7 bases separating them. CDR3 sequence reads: CASSMGQAFF. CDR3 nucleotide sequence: TGTGCCAGTAGTATGGGCCAGGCTTTCTTT. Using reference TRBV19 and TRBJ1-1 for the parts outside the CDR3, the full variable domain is DGGITQSPKYLFRKEGQNVTLSCEQNLNHDAMYWYRQDPGQGLRLIYYSQIVNDFQKGDIAEGYSVSREKKESFPLTVTSAQKNPTAFYLCASSMGQAFFGQGTRLTVV.

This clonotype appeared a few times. The DNA of the CDR3 is TGTGCCTGTGGACTAGCGGGAGGCGCGTCCTACAATGAGCAGTTCTTC. It translates to CACGLAGGASYNEQFF. The chain employs TRBV7-2 and TRBJ2-1, with TRBD2 matching 14 bases. CDR1 is SGHTA and CDR2 is FQGNSA in the germline V gene. J was trimmed by 1 base and V by 11 bases; bases with no gene match: 7. The CDR3 totals 16 residues.

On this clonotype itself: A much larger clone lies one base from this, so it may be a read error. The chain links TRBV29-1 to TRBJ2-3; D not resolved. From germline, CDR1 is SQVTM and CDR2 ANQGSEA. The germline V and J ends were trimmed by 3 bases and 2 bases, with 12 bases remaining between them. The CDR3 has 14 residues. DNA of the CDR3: TGCAGCGTTGATTCCAGCGTCCCCACAGATACGCAGTATTTT. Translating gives CSVDSSVPTDTQYF.

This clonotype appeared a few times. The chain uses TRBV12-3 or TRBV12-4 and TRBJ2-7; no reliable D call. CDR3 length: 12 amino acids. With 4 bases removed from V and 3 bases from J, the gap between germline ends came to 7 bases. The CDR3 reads CASSYGFYEQYF. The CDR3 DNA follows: TGTGCCAGCAGTTACGGATTCTACGAGCAGTACTTC.

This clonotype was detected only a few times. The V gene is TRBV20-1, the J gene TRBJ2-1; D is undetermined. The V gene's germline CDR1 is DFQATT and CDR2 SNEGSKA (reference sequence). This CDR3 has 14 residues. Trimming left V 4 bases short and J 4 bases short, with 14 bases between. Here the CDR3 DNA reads TGCAGTGCTACCCGGGCCCCGAGATACAATGAGCAGTTCTTC. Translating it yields CSATRAPRYNEQFF.

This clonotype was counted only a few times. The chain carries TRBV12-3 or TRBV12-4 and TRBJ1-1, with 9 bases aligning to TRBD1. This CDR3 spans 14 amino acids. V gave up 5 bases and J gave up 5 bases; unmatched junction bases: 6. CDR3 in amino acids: CASSRTGGLTEAFF. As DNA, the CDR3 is TGTGCCAGCAGTCGTACAGGGGGCTTGACTGAAGCTTTCTTT.

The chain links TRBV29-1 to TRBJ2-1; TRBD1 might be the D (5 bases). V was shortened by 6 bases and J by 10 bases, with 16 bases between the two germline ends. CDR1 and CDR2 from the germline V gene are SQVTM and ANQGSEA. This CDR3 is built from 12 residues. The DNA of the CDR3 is TGCAGCGTGGCCCTCGACAGTTGGGAGCAGTTCTTC. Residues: CSVALDSWEQFF.

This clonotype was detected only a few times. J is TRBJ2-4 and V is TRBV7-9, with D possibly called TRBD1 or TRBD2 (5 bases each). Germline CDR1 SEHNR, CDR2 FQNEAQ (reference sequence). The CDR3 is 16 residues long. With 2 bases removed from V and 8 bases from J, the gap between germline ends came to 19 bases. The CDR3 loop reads CASSLRVGTPRDIQYF. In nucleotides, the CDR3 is TGTGCCAGCAGCTTAAGGGTCGGGACGCCACGGGACATTCAGTACTTC.

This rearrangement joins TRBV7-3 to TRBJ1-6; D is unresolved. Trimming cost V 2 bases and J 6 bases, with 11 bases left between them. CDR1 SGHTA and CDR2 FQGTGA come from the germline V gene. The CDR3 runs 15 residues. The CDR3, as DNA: TGTGCCAGCAGCTTAGATGGCGGATTTAATTCACCCCTCCACTTT. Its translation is CASSLDGGFNSPLHF.

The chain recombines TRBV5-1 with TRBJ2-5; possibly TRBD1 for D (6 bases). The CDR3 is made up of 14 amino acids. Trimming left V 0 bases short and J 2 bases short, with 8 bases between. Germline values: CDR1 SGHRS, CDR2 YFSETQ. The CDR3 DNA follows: TGCGCCAGCAGCTTGGCTACAGGGCAAGAGACCCAGTACTTC. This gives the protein CASSLATGQETQYF.

CDR3 nucleotide sequence: TGTGCCAATGGTCGTGGCGGGGCCCTCGAAGAGACCCAGTACTTC. Its protein is CANGRGGALEETQYF. V and J are TRBV7-8 and TRBJ2-5; a weak D match, TRBD2 (6 bases). CDR3 size: 15 residues. Germline lookup yields CDR1 SGHVS and CDR2 FQNEAQ. Trimming removed 10 bases at V and 3 bases at J, with 21 bases between.

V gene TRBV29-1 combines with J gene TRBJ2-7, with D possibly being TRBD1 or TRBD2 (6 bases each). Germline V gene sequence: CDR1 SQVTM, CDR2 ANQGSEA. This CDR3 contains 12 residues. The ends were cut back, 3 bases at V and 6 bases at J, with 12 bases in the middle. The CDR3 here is CSVDRGPGEQYF. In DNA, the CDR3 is TGCAGCGTTGATCGGGGGCCGGGCGAGCAGTACTTC.

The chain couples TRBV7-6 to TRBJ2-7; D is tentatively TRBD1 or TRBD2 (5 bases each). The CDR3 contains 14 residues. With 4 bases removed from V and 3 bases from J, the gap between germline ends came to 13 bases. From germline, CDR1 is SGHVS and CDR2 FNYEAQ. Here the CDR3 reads CASSSDTTSYEQYF. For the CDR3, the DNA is TGTGCCAGCAGCTCGGACACAACTAGCTACGAGCAGTACTTC.

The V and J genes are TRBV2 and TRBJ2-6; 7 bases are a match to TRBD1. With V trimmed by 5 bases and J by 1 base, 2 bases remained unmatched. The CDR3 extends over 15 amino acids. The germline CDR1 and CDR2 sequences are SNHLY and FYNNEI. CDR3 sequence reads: CASSQDRSGANVLTF. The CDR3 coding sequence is TGTGCCAGCAGTCAGGACAGGTCTGGGGCCAACGTCCTGACTTTC.

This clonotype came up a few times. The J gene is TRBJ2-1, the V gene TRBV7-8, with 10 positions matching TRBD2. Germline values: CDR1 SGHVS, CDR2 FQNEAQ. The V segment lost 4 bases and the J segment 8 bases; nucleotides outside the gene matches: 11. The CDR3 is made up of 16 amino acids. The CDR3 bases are TGTGCCAGCAGCTCATCAACTAGCGGGGATTTCTATGAGCAGTTCTTC. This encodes CASSSSTSGDFYEQFF.